In its sample, the clone carrying this T cell receptor beta chain was seen once. Its antigen is currently unknown. CDR3 length: 14 residues. In germline, CDR1 is SEHNR, CDR2 FQNEAQ (reference sequence). V gave up 5 bases and J gave up 7 bases, with 17 bases separating them. This record belongs to a study of CD8 T cells in ankylosing spondylitis. General study results and limits: Both synovial fluid and blood in reactive arthritis had previously been reported to carry some motif variants. Within peripheral blood, clones linked to disease were CD8+ and relatively rare. Characteristic of ankylosing spondylitis blood, it appeared, was a TCR beta motif comprising eight highly homologous variants. Reportedly, matched ankylosing spondylitis synovial fluid was significantly enriched for disease-linked clones.

Molecular-barcoded quantitative 5'-RACE produced these TCR beta libraries. TCRdb redid the calling of the 5' RACE reads with MiXCR, one entry per CDR3 protein. Of under 850,000 distinct CDR3 sequences listed, under 20% are singletons. Sample: blood, either unsorted or a sorted T cell fraction (not recorded which). The genes are TRBV7-9 and TRBJ2-5, with D perhaps TRBD2 (5 bases). This TCR came from a male donor with ankylosing spondylitis. The DNA of the CDR3 is TGTGCCAGCAGCCCGACGCCGGGAACTGGGACCCAGTACTTC. Translation: CASSPTPGTGTQYF.